The 8 T cell receptor beta chains reported below all come from one sample, sequenced in a study of vaccination and CD4 T cells after COVID-19. No antigen has been assigned to these receptors. Sequencing of cultured CD4+ T cell DNA used the Oncomine TCR Beta short-read assay. TCRdb re-analysed the PCR reads in MiXCR, keeping a single row per CDR3 protein. The data show 15,000 to 20,000 distinct CDR3 sequences, roughly 51% seen once. Indicated treatment: roughly nine-day PBMC culture with coronavirus spike peptide pools or control peptides (ViraFEST assay). What was sequenced was CD4+ T cells from blood, cultured in vitro. These receptors were obtained from a human donor who had recovered from COVID-19.

The rearrangement links TRBV20-1 to TRBJ2-7; 10 bases match TRBD2. V shed 0 bases, J shed 4 bases, and the junction held 9 bases outside the gene matches. Germline lookup yields CDR1 DFQATT and CDR2 SNEGSKA (reference sequence). There are 16 residues in the CDR3. CDR3 sequence reads: CSAREPASGSLYEQYF. The DNA for the CDR3 is TGCAGTGCTAGAGAGCCCGCTAGCGGGAGTTTGTACGAGCAGTACTTC.

This clonotype was counted between two and nine times. V usage is TRBV18 and J usage is TRBJ2-5, with 7 bases that match TRBD2. Trimming removed 0 bases from V and 5 bases from J; junction bases left unmatched: 3. The germline V gene encodes CDR1 KGHSH and CDR2 LQKENI. This CDR3 comprises 14 residues. The CDR3 sequence is CASSPPSGVETQYF. Here the CDR3 DNA reads TGTGCCAGCTCACCACCGAGCGGGGTGGAGACCCAGTACTTC.

The DNA for the CDR3 is TGTGCCAGTAGTACACTACAGGGGGCGGGAAGACAGCCCCAGCATTTT. This gives the protein CASSTLQGAGRQPQHF. The chain uses TRBV19 and TRBJ1-5, with 9 bases identical to TRBD1. V lost 4 bases to trimming and J lost 7 bases; unmatched junction nucleotides: 11. The length of the CDR3 is 16 residues. CDR1 and CDR2 from the germline V gene are LNHDA and SQIVND (reference sequence).

This clonotype was recorded a few times. The chain combines TRBV6-1 with TRBJ2-3; TRBD1 matches 8 bases. After removal of 6 bases from V and 6 bases from J, the junction contained 5 bases not matched to a gene. CDR3 length equals 13 residues. Germline loops: CDR1 MNHNS, CDR2 SASEGT. CDR3 residues: CASSVRGRDTQYF. The CDR3 nucleotides read TGTGCCAGCAGCGTCAGGGGGCGGGATACGCAGTATTTT.

The J gene is TRBJ2-7, the V gene TRBV7-2, with TRBD2 identical over 7 bases. V lost 8 bases and J lost 1; bases outside the gene matches: 14. The CDR3 extends over 16 amino acids. Germline V gene lookup returns CDR1 SGHTA and CDR2 FQGNSA. This chain's CDR3 is CASAVGLVPDSYEQYF. DNA of the CDR3: TGTGCCAGCGCCGTCGGACTAGTCCCCGATTCCTACGAGCAGTACTTC.

This chain connects TRBV6-1 to TRBJ1-5; 10 bases match TRBD1. V gave up 9 bases and J gave up 6 bases; unmatched junction bases: 14. Germline CDR1 is MNHNS and CDR2 is SASEGT. The CDR3 loop spans 16 amino acids. The CDR3 DNA reads as TGTGCCAGGAGAACACCCGGGACAGGGGAAGGTCAGCCCCAGCATTTT. Translation: CARRTPGTGEGQPQHF.

This clonotype showed up just a few times. Its ends do not fully match the called genes, so a read error is possible. The genes are TRBV6-1 and TRBJ1-6, with D hard to call. The CDR3 contains 12 residues. Germline V CDR1 and CDR2: MNHNS, SASEGT. The CDR3 spells CASSEGRPHFNF. DNA of the CDR3: TGTGCCAGCAGTGAAGGGAGGCCCCACTTCAATTTT.

The chain links TRBV2 to TRBJ1-2; 8 bases align to TRBD1. The CDR3 sequence is 15 residues long. With 4 bases clipped from V and 1 base from J, the junction kept 5 bases outside the gene matches. Germline loops: CDR1 SNHLY, CDR2 FYNNEI. Written as DNA, the CDR3 is TGTGCCAGCAGTGGGGACAGGTGGGTTAACTATGGCTACACCTTC. Translating gives CASSGDRWVNYGYTF.